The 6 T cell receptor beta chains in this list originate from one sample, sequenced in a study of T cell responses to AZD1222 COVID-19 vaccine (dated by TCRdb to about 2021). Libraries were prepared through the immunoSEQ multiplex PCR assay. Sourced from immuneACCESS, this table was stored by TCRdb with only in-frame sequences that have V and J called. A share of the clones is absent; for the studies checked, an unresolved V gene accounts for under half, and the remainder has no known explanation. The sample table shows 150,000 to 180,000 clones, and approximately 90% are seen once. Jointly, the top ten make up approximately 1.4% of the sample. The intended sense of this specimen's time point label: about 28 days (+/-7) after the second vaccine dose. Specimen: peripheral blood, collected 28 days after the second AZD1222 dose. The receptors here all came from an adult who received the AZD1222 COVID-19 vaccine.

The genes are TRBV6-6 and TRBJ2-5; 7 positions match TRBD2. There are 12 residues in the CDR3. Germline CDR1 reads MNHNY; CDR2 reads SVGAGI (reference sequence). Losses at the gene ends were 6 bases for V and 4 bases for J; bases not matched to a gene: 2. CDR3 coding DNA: TGTGCCAGCAGGTGGGGGGGAGAGACCCAGTACTTC. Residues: CASRWGGETQYF.

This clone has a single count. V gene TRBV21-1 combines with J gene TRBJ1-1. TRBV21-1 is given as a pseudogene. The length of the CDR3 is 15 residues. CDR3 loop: CASSKDAGGNTEAFF. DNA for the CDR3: TGTGCCAGCAGCAAAGATGCAGGCGGGAACACTGAAGCTTTCTTT.

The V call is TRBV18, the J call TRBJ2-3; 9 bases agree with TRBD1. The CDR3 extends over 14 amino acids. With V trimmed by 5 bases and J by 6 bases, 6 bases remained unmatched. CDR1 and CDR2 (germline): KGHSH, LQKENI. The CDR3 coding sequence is TGTGCCAGCTCAGAACAGGGGGCGAGGGATACGCAGTATTTT. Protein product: CASSEQGARDTQYF. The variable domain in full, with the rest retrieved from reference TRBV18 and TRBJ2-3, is NAGVMQNPRHLVRRRGQEARLRCSPMKGHSHVYWYRQLPEEGLKFMVYLQKENIIDESGMPKERFSAEFPKEGPSILRIQQVVRGDSAAYFCASSEQGARDTQYFGPGTRLTVL.

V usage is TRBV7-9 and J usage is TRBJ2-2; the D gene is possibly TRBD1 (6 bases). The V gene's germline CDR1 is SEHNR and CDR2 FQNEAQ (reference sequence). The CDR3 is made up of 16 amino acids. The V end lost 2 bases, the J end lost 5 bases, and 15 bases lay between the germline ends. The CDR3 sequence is CASSLSGTTRTGELFF. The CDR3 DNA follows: TGTGCCAGCAGCTTATCCGGGACAACAAGGACCGGGGAGCTGTTTTTT.

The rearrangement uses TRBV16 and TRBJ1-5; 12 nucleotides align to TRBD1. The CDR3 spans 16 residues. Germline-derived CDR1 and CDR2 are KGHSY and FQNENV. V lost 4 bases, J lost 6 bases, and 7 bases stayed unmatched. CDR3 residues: CASSRMGQGAGQPQHF. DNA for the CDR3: TGTGCCAGCAGCCGCATGGGACAGGGGGCCGGTCAGCCCCAGCATTTT.

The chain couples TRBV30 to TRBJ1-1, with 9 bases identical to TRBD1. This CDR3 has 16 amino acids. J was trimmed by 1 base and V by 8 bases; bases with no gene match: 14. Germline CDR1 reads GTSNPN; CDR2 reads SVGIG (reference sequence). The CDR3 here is CASLYRGRLRNTEAFF. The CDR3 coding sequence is TGTGCCAGTTTATACAGGGGGCGCCTAAGGAACACTGAAGCTTTCTTT.